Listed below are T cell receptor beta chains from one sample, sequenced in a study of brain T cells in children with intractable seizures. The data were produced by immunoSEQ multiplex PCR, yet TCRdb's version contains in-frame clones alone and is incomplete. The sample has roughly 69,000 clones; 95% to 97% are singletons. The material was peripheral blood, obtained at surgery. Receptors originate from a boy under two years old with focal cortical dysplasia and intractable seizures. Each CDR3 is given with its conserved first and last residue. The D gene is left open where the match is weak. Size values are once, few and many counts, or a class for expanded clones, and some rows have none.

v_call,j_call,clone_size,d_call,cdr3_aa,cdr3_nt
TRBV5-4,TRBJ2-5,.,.,CASSPGQYQETQYF,TGTGCCAGCAGCCCCGGGCAGTACCAAGAGACCCAGTACTTC
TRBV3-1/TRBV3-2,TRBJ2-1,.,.,CASSQGSGAQFF,TGTGCCAGCAGCCAGGGTAGCGGAGCTCAGTTCTTC
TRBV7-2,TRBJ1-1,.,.,CASSLGWSPDTEAFF,TGTGCCAGCAGCTTAGGTTGGTCCCCGGACACTGAAGCTTTCTTT
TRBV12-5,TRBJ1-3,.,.,CASGLVGGFSSGNTIYF,TGTGCTAGTGGTTTGGTCGGGGGGTTTTCCTCTGGAAACACCATATATTTT
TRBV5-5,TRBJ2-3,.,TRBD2,CASSLPGSGASTDTQYF,TGTGCCAGCAGCTTGCCGGGGAGCGGGGCAAGCACAGATACGCAGTATTTT
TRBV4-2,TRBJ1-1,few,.,CASSRPTNTEAFF,TGTGCCAGCAGCCGACCCACGAACACTGAAGCTTTCTTT
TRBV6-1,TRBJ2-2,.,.,CASSGWAGVNTGELFF,TGTGCCAGCAGTGGTTGGGCAGGGGTGAACACCGGGGAGCTGTTTTTT
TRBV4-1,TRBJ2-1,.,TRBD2,CASSQSREGRGYNEQFF,TGCGCCAGCAGCCAATCACGGGAGGGCCGGGGGTACAATGAGCAGTTCTTC
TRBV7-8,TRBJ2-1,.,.,CASSWRTTVYNEQFF,TGTGCCAGCAGCTGGAGGACTACAGTCTACAATGAGCAGTTCTTC
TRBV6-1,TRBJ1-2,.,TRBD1,CASSEYGTEFYGYTF,TGTGCCAGCAGTGAATATGGGACAGAGTTTTATGGCTACACCTTC
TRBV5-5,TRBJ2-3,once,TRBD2,CASHSGGAGVTDTQYF,TGTGCCAGCCACTCCGGGGGGGCCGGGGTCACAGATACGCAGTATTTT
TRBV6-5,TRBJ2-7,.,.,CASSYSGQGPREQYF,TGTGCCAGCAGTTACTCAGGTCAGGGCCCGCGCGAGCAGTACTTC
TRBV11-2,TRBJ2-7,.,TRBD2,CASSLGDPLAGGSYEQYF,TGTGCCAGCAGCTTAGGGGATCCACTAGCGGGGGGCTCCTACGAGCAGTACTTC
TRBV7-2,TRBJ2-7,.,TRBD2,CASSLETSGGPLSYEQYF,TGTGCCAGCAGCTTAGAGACTAGCGGGGGGCCACTCTCCTACGAGCAGTACTTC
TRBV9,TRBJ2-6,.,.,CASSVAGSGANVLTF,TGTGCCAGCAGCGTAGCCGGTTCTGGGGCCAACGTCCTGACTTTC
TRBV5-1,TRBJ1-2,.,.,CASSLVSGQTYGYTF,TGCGCCAGCAGCTTGGTGTCGGGGCAGACTTATGGCTACACCTTC
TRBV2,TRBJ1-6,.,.,CASRDSTQKGSPLHF,TGTGCCAGCAGGGACTCAACTCAAAAGGGGTCACCCCTCCACTTT
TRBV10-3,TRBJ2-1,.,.,CAISELNNEQFF,TGTGCCATCAGTGAGTTGAACAATGAGCAGTTCTTC
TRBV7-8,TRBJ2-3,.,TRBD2,CASSSFLAGVSDTQYF,TGTGCCAGCAGCTCCTTCCTAGCGGGAGTTTCCGATACGCAGTATTTT
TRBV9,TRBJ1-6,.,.,CASSVVGRRLHF,TGTGCCAGCAGCGTAGTAGGACGCCGTCTCCACTTT
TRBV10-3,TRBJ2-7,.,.,CATLGASGYEQYF,TGTGCCACCTTGGGGGCTAGCGGCTACGAGCAGTACTTC
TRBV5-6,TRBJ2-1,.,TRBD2,CASSFLAGLAGDYNEQFF,TGTGCCAGCAGCTTCTTAGCGGGACTAGCGGGGGATTACAATGAGCAGTTCTTC
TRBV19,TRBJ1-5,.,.,CASSPLDQPQHF,TGTGCCAGTAGTCCTCTTGATCAGCCCCAGCATTTT
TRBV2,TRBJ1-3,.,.,CASSTSGNTIYF,TGTGCCAGCAGTACCTCTGGAAACACCATATATTTT
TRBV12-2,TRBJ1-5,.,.,CASRSNGLDQPQHF,TGTGCAAGTCGCTCTAACGGTTTGGATCAGCCCCAGCATTTT
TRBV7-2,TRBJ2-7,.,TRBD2,CASSSGTSGYEQYF,TGTGCCAGCAGCTCCGGGACTAGCGGCTACGAGCAGTACTTC
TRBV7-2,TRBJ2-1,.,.,CASSLARNNEQFF,TGTGCCAGCAGCTTAGCGCGGAACAATGAGCAGTTCTTC
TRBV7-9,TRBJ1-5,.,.,CASSPGQPLYSNQPQHF,TGTGCCAGCAGCCCCGGACAGCCACTTTATTCTAATCAGCCCCAGCATTTT
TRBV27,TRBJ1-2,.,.,CAIRRGGLGGYTF,TGTGCCATCAGGAGGGGGGGGCTGGGTGGCTACACCTTC
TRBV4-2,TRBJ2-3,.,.,CASSQGVADSTDTQYF,TGTGCCAGCAGCCAAGGGGTAGCGGACAGCACAGATACGCAGTATTTT
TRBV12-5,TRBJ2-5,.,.,CASERNGETQYF,TGTGCTAGTGAGAGAAACGGGGAGACCCAGTACTTC
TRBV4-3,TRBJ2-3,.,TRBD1,CASSQISPGTGGTDTQYF,TGCGCCAGCAGCCAGATCTCCCCCGGGACAGGAGGCACAGATACGCAGTATTTT
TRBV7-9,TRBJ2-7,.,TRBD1,CASSPERRTGAVGIYEQYF,TGTGCCAGCAGCCCAGAACGACGGACAGGGGCCGTTGGAATTTACGAGCAGTACTTC
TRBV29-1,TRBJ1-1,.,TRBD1,CSAEPGQGVFIEAFF,TGCAGCGCCGAGCCGGGACAGGGAGTTTTTATTGAAGCTTTCTTT
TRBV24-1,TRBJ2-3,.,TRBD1,CATSAQDRGGTDTQYF,TGTGCCACCAGTGCTCAGGACAGGGGAGGGACAGATACGCAGTATTTT
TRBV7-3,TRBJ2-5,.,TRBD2,CASSLGAAGGRETQYF,TGTGCCAGCAGCTTAGGGGCAGCGGGAGGCCGGGAGACCCAGTACTTC
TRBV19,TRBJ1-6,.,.,CASSIVPRSPLHF,TGTGCCAGTAGTATAGTTCCACGGTCGCCCCTCCACTTT
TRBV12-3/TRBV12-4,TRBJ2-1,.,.,CASSPGFKQFF,TGTGCCAGCAGTCCGGGCTTCAAGCAGTTCTTC
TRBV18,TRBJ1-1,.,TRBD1,CASSPWQGDMDTEAFF,TGTGCCAGCTCACCATGGCAGGGGGATATGGACACTGAAGCTTTCTTT
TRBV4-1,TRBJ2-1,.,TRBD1,CASSQDPWTGVSSYNEQFF,TGCGCCAGCAGCCAAGATCCTTGGACAGGGGTTTCCTCTTACAATGAGCAGTTCTTC
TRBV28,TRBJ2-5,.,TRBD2,CASGGLAGVETQYF,TGTGCCAGCGGGGGACTAGCGGGAGTAGAGACCCAGTACTTC
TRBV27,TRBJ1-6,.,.,CASSLWSSYNSPLHF,TGTGCCAGCAGTTTATGGAGCTCCTATAATTCACCCCTCCACTTT
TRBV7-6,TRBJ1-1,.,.,CASSLGYQGRQMNTEAFF,TGTGCCAGCAGCTTAGGGTACCAGGGACGGCAAATGAACACTGAAGCTTTCTTT
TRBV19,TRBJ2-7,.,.,CASSIGGAYEQYF,TGTGCCAGTAGTATAGGGGGCGCCTACGAGCAGTACTTC
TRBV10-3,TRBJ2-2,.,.,CAISDRTPGELFF,TGTGCCATCAGTGACCGGACGCCCGGGGAGCTGTTTTTT
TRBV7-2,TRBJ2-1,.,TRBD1,CASSLAPTGGSYNEQFF,TGTGCCAGCAGCTTGGCCCCGACAGGGGGCTCCTACAATGAGCAGTTCTTC
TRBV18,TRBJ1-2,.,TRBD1,CASSLSGQGRDGYTF,TGTGCCAGCTCACTTTCAGGACAGGGTAGGGATGGCTACACCTTC
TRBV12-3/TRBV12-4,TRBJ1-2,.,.,CASSFLGYGYTF,TGTGCCAGCAGTTTTTTGGGTTATGGCTACACCTTC